This entry lists 12 T cell receptor beta chains sequenced from one sample in a study of T cell repertoires in cytomegalovirus infection (dated by TCRdb to about 2019). The sequencer listed for this sample is Illumina HiSeq 1500. TCRdb cleaned the public reads at Q25 with fastp, built clones with MiXCR and kept in-frame beta chains. Merged by CDR3 protein, the rows form single entries marked with the most common genes and DNA. The sample data list about 740,000 distinct CDR3 sequences, and 35% to 45% of these were observed just once. More than 2.5% of the sample belongs to the ten largest clones. Input material: PBMCs. The source of these receptors is a human donor in good health (CMV status not recorded). Some clones in this sample may be carry-over from other donors' samples.

This clonotype was detected ten times or more. This chain uses TRBV7-2 with TRBJ2-7; 8 bases are shared with TRBD2. The V segment lost 5 bases and the J segment 4 bases; nucleotides outside the gene matches: 10. The V gene's germline CDR1 is SGHTA and CDR2 FQGNSA. The CDR3 has 15 residues. DNA for the CDR3: TGTGCCAGCAGCCCTAGCTCGGGAGGGAGGTACGAGCAGTACTTC. Translating gives CASSPSSGGRYEQYF.

The rearrangement joins TRBV5-1 to TRBJ2-5; D unclear. The V end lost 0 bases, the J end lost 3 bases, and 9 bases lay between the germline ends. In germline, CDR1 is SGHRS, CDR2 YFSETQ. The length of the CDR3 is 14 residues. The CDR3 DNA sequence: TGCGCCAGCAGCTTGGGTAATTGGGAAGAGACCCAGTACTTC. As protein: CASSLGNWEETQYF.

This clonotype was seen a handful of times. CDR3 protein: CASSFVKGVGIYNEQFF. The CDR3 DNA is TGCGCCAGCAGCTTTGTAAAGGGAGTGGGGATTTACAATGAGCAGTTCTTC. The V gene is TRBV5-1, the J gene TRBJ2-1; weak D call: TRBD2 (5 bases). The V end lost 2 bases, the J end lost 4 bases, and 19 bases lay between the germline ends. The CDR3 consists of 17 residues. Germline lookup yields CDR1 SGHRS and CDR2 YFSETQ. Full variable domain (remainder filled in from reference TRBV5-1 and TRBJ2-1): KAGVTQTPRYLIKTRGQQVTLSCSPISGHRSVSWYQQTPGQGLQFLFEYFSETQRNKGNFPGRFSGRQFSNSRSEMNVSTLELGDSALYLCASSFVKGVGIYNEQFFGPGTRLTVL.

Regarding this clonotype: Likely a read error: the CDR3 ends without its conserved phenylalanine or tryptophan. The genes are TRBV7-6 and TRBJ2-7; TRBD1 or TRBD2 may be the D gene (5 bases each). The V end was cut by 3 bases, the J end by 0 bases, with 9 bases between. The CDR3 sequence is 14 residues long. Germline CDR1 SGHVS, CDR2 FNYEAQ. As DNA, the CDR3 is TGTGCCAGCAGCTTCTCAGGGAGCTCCTACGAGCAGTACTCC. Translation gives CASSFSGSSYEQYS.

The rearrangement joins TRBV7-9 to TRBJ1-2, with 7 bases identical to TRBD1. Losses at the gene ends were 3 bases for V and 6 bases for J; bases not matched to a gene: 10. Germline CDR1 is SEHNR and CDR2 is FQNEAQ (reference sequence). There are 15 residues in the CDR3. The CDR3, as DNA: TGTGCCAGCAGCTTTGGAGACAGGGCCAATCATGGCTACACCTTC. As protein: CASSFGDRANHGYTF.

V and J are TRBV7-9 and TRBJ1-3; 7 positions match TRBD1. Germline V lookup: CDR1 SEHNR, CDR2 FQNEAQ (reference sequence). With V trimmed by 6 bases and J by 0 bases, 5 bases remained unmatched. This CDR3 contains 15 residues. The chain's CDR3 is CASRAQGISGNTIYF. Written as DNA, the CDR3 is TGTGCCAGCAGGGCACAGGGGATCTCTGGAAACACCATATATTTT.

This chain joins TRBV7-9 and TRBJ1-1, with no clear D. The CDR3 contains 11 residues. V was shortened by 2 bases and J by 10 bases, with 8 bases between the two germline ends. The germline CDR1 and CDR2 sequences are SEHNR and FQNEAQ (reference sequence). CDR3 loop: CASSLWGVAFF. CDR3 sequence (DNA): TGTGCCAGCAGCTTATGGGGTGTAGCTTTCTTT.

This clonotype was detected ten times or more. The chain combines TRBV7-2 with TRBJ1-1, with no clear D. V was cut by 1 base and J by 1 base, with 10 bases left in between. CDR3 size: 15 residues. Germline lookup yields CDR1 SGHTA and CDR2 FQGNSA. The CDR3, as DNA: TGTGCCAGCAGCTTAGAAGCAGGCCCGAACACTGAAGCTTTCTTT. It is translated as CASSLEAGPNTEAFF.

V and J are TRBV12-3 or TRBV12-4 and TRBJ2-1, with D unresolved. V was shortened by 3 bases and J by 5 bases, with 11 bases between the two germline ends. The CDR3 covers 14 residues. CDR3 loop: CASSLFLRDNEQFF. The CDR3 region has the DNA TGTGCCAGCAGTTTGTTCTTGAGAGACAATGAGCAGTTCTTC.

The chain has TRBV27 and TRBJ2-2; D is possibly TRBD1 (5 bases). The ends were cut back, 6 bases at V and 0 bases at J, with 8 bases in the middle. The CDR3 length is 14 residues. Germline CDR1 MNHEY, CDR2 SMNVEV (reference sequence). CDR3 amino acids: CASRGLANTGELFF. In nucleotides, the CDR3 is TGTGCCAGCAGGGGGCTCGCGAACACCGGGGAGCTGTTTTTT.

The rearrangement uses TRBV28 and TRBJ2-1; maybe TRBD1 (5 bases). CDR3 length equals 14 residues. Deletions cut 7 bases from V and 0 bases from J, with 10 bases between. Germline V gives CDR1 MDHEN, CDR2 SYDVKM. CDR3 in DNA: TGTGCCAGCATTAGACAGAGCTCCTACAATGAGCAGTTCTTC. Translation: CASIRQSSYNEQFF.

In this sample, this clonotype turned up a few times. The chain couples TRBV25-1 to TRBJ2-1; D unresolved. There are 12 residues in the CDR3. Per the germline V gene, CDR1 is MGHDK and CDR2 is SYGVNS. V lost 0 bases, J lost 8 bases, and 5 bases lay in between. The CDR3 loop is CASSEYGYEQFF. The CDR3 DNA reads TGTGCCAGCAGTGAATATGGGTATGAGCAGTTCTTC.